This paragraph covers one T cell receptor beta chain sequence. There is no known antigen for this receptor. No base quality values were provided; no much bigger clone lies one nucleotide off. The immunoSEQ Assay, a bias-controlled multiplex PCR, was used to amplify TCRbeta CDR3 regions from genomic DNA. In the paper's pipeline: Nucleated cell counts per sample were estimated from amplification of reference gene primers within the assay. Sequence reads were collapsed and filtered to measure the absolute abundance of every unique TCRbeta CDR3 rearrangement. For each sample, productive Simpson clonality was calculated by taking the square root of Simpson's diversity index across productive rearrangements. In its TCRdb copy, this immuneACCESS table keeps in-frame sequences only and misses some clones. Where compared with another copy, unresolved V genes explain less than half of these, and the others have no known cause. The D gene and trimming were derived from the DNA, and the V and J assignments and clone size from that table. Counted in this sample were 180,000 or so clones; approximately 80% of them appeared once. 9.5% to 11% of the sample lies in the top ten.

These data originate in a study of blood T cell repertoires in COVID-19 (dated by TCRdb to about 2020). The study in broad terms: The collaborator samples originated in the United States, Italy and Spain and spanned the acute and convalescent phases of COVID-19. Where HLA class I and class II types were available, the types were taken from metadata supplied by the sample provider, not from assay-based typing. The prospective study material was composed of cDNA or gDNA derived from T cells, B-cell-depleted T cells, or PBMCs. The repertoires were made available in a free public database intended to serve as a resource for research on the immune response to SARS-CoV-2. Sample metadata almost always included a de-identified subject ID, COVID-19 status, age in years and sex. Subjects who had been exposed to COVID-19, were actively infected with it, or had recovered from it provided the deeply sampled blood TCRbeta repertoires that made up the dataset. Samples came from the ongoing ImmuneRACE study (first 160 participants) plus 1,254 subjects from 6 global collaborators. The paper's findings and limits, for the study overall: The quantity of clinical and demographic metadata differed by source and by participant and was supplied without curation.

The trim is 6 bases for V and 2 bases for J, with a gap of 17 bases between the germline ends. CDR1 and CDR2 were assigned from the germline V gene as MDHEN and SYDVKM. There are 16 amino acids in the CDR3, from cysteine to phenylalanine inclusive. Only CDR3 DNA is held: 48 bases, read in frame from base 1. In the prospective study, participants were roughly 18 to 100 years old, resided in 20 to 30 geographic areas of the United States, and were enrolled through a virtual design. In the prospective study, participants were assigned to cohorts based on the clinical history participants reported in a screening survey and a study questionnaire. Recovered participants in ImmuneRACE Cohort 3 were defined as having two consecutive negative NP/OP PCR tests, clearance from a healthcare professional, or resolution of symptoms. In the prospective study, whole blood, serum and a nasopharyngeal or oropharyngeal swab were collected from each participant by mobile phlebotomists. Participants in the prospective study had the option to provide additional blood draws and questionnaires over a roughly two-month period. Blood samples from the prospective study were shipped frozen or at room temperature prior to DNA extraction.

This chain is built from TRBV28 and TRBJ2-4; the D region possibly corresponds to TRBD2 (6 bases align). Sequencing was performed on PBMCs or T cells enriched from blood (not recorded which). This sequence was found in a man aged 45-65 years who had recovered from COVID-19. The bases read TGTGCCAGCAGGCTTACCACTGGAGGGTCCAAAAACATTCAGTACTTC. Translated, this is CASRLTTGGSKNIQYF. When the CDR3 is completed using the reference TRBV28 and TRBJ2-4 genes on either side, the full variable domain is DVKVTQSSRYLVKRTGEKVFLECVQDMDHENMFWYRQDPGLGLRLIYFSYDVKMKEKGDIPEGYSVSREKKERFSLILESASTNQTSMYLCASRLTTGGSKNIQYFGAGTRLSVL.